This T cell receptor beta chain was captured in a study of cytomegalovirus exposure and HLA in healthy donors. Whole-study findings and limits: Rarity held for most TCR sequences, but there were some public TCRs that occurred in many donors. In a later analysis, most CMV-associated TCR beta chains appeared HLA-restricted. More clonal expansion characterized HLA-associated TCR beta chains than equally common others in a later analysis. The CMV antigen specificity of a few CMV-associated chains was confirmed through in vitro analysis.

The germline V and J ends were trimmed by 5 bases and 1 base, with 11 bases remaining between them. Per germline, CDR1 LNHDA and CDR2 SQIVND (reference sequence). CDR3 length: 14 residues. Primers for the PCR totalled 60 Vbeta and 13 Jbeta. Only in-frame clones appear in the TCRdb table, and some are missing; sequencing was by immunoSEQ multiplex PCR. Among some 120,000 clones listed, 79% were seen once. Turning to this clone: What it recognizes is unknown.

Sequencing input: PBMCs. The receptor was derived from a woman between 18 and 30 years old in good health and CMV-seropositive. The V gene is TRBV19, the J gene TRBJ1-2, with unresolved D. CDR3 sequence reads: CASSGREVNYGYTF. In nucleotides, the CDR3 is TGTGCCAGTAGTGGTAGGGAGGTTAACTATGGCTACACCTTC. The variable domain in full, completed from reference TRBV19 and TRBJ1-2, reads DGGITQSPKYLFRKEGQNVTLSCEQNLNHDAMYWYRQDPGQGLRLIYYSQIVNDFQKGDIAEGYSVSREKKESFPLTVTSAQKNPTAFYLCASSGREVNYGYTFGSGTRLTVV.